These T cell receptor beta chains were read from a single sample in a study of T cell responses to AZD1222 COVID-19 vaccine. Only in-frame clones appear in the TCRdb table, and some are missing; sequencing was by immunoSEQ multiplex PCR. The data contain 250,000 to 300,000 clones, about 94% of them singletons. Material: peripheral blood, obtained 28 days after the second AZD1222 dose. These receptors all come from an adult who received the AZD1222 COVID-19 vaccine. The CDR3 runs from the conserved cysteine through the conserved F or W. The D gene is left open where the match is weak. Size tells how often a clone was seen (once, few, many) or the class of an expanded clone, and some rows leave it out.

abundance,j_gene,v_gene,d_gene,CDR3nt,CDR3aa
.,TRBJ2-7,TRBV6-1,.,TGTGCCAGCAGTGAAGGGGGATACGAGCAGTACTTC,CASSEGGYEQYF
.,TRBJ2-7,TRBV18,.,TGTGCCAGCTCACCACTGGGGGCCAGCACCTACGAGCAGTACTTC,CASSPLGASTYEQYF
.,TRBJ2-1,TRBV5-1,TRBD2,TGCGCCAGCAGCTTCGCGGGAGGGTTGGTTGACAATGAGCAGTTCTTC,CASSFAGGLVDNEQFF
.,TRBJ1-1,TRBV20-1,.,TGCAGGGCGAGGGGGACCACTGAAGCTTTCTTC,CRARGTTEAFF
.,TRBJ1-2,TRBV29-1,.,TGCAGCGTTGAGCGGCCCGACTCCCTCTATGGCTACACCTTC,CSVERPDSLYGYTF
.,TRBJ2-7,TRBV6-5,.,TGTGCCAGCAGTTACCTGGCAATGGGGACCTACGAGCAGTACTTC,CASSYLAMGTYEQYF
.,TRBJ1-4,TRBV6-6,.,TGTGCCAGCAGTCCTTTGGGGGCAACTAATGAAAAACTGTTTTTT,CASSPLGATNEKLFF
.,TRBJ1-1,TRBV2,.,TGTGCCAGCCGGGGCTCTGTGAACACTGAAGCTTTCTTT,CASRGSVNTEAFF
once,TRBJ1-4,TRBV28,.,TGTGCCAGCACTGAGGGTATCCGTGAAAAACTGTTTTTT,CASTEGIREKLFF
once,TRBJ2-1,TRBV3-1/TRBV3-2,.,TGTGCCAGCAGCGTACATGGTGAGCAGTTCTTC,CASSVHGEQFF
.,TRBJ2-7,TRBV28,.,TGTGCCAGCACCTTAGGAGGCAGGAACGAGCAGTACTTC,CASTLGGRNEQYF
.,TRBJ2-5,TRBV27,.,TGTGCCAGCAGTTTGAGCTTCCAAGAGACCCAGTACTTC,CASSLSFQETQYF
.,TRBJ2-2,TRBV9,.,TGTGCCAGCAGCGTAGGAGATGGCGGGGAGCTGTTTTTT,CASSVGDGGELFF
.,TRBJ2-7,TRBV2,.,TGTGCCAGCAGTGAAGCGCCTAGCAGTTCCTACGAGCAGTACTTC,CASSEAPSSSYEQYF
.,TRBJ1-5,TRBV2,.,TGTGCCAGCAGTGGAGGGGAGGTTCAGCCCCAGCATTTT,CASSGGEVQPQHF
.,TRBJ1-6,TRBV30,.,TGTGCCTGGAGTCCGGTGGGGAATTCACCCCTCCACTTT,CAWSPVGNSPLHF
.,TRBJ2-7,TRBV2,.,TGTGCCAGCAGTGAACAGGGCAGGCTCTACGAGCAGTACTTC,CASSEQGRLYEQYF
.,TRBJ2-7,TRBV12-3/TRBV12-4,.,TGTGCCAGCGGGAGCCCCGAGCAGTACTTC,CASGSPEQYF
.,TRBJ1-1,TRBV28,.,TGTGCCAGCAGTTCCCCAACGTCTGAAGCTTTCTTT,CASSSPTSEAFF
.,TRBJ2-7,TRBV27,TRBD2,TGTGCCAACCCCAGCGGGGGGACTTACGAGCAGTACTTC,CANPSGGTYEQYF
.,TRBJ2-2,TRBV7-3,.,TGTGCCAGCAGCTTAGTGTATCTAGGGAACACCGGGGAGCTGTTTTTT,CASSLVYLGNTGELFF
.,TRBJ1-3,TRBV9,.,TGTGCCAGCAGCGTAGATCTGGCTGGGTCTGGAAACACCATATATTTT,CASSVDLAGSGNTIYF
.,TRBJ2-2,TRBV7-2,TRBD1,TGTGCCAGCAGCTTAGGACCTAGCGGGACAGGGGGGCACACCGGGGAGCTGTTTTTT,CASSLGPSGTGGHTGELFF
.,TRBJ1-1,TRBV3-1/TRBV3-2,.,TGTGCCAGCAGCCAAGTAGGTGTTATGAACACTGAAGCTTTCTTT,CASSQVGVMNTEAFF
.,TRBJ1-1,TRBV7-2,.,TGTGCCAGCAGATTCGGGCCGGACTACACTGAAGCTTTCTTT,CASRFGPDYTEAFF
once,TRBJ2-3,TRBV7-2,.,TGTGCCAGCAGCTTGAGAATTTCTAGCACAGATACGCAGTATTTT,CASSLRISSTDTQYF
once,TRBJ1-2,TRBV11-2,.,TGTGCCAGCAGCCCCACCGTTGTCGAAAACTATGGCTACACCTTC,CASSPTVVENYGYTF
.,TRBJ1-5,TRBV7-2,.,TGTGCCAGGAGGCAGGGCAATCAGCCCCAGCATTTT,CARRQGNQPQHF
.,TRBJ2-2,TRBV6-1,.,TGTGCCAGCAGTGAAGTTCGGGGGCCGAACACCGGGGAGCTGTTTTTT,CASSEVRGPNTGELFF
.,TRBJ1-4,TRBV3-1/TRBV3-2,.,TGTGCCAGCAGCCCTGAATGGAGTGGTGAAAAACTGTTTTTT,CASSPEWSGEKLFF
few,TRBJ1-2,TRBV19,.,TGTGCCTCCGGGGGGGGTTCGTATGGCTACACCTTC,CASGGGSYGYTF
.,TRBJ1-5,TRBV2,TRBD1,TGTGCCAGCAGACCGACAGGGGGCGGCAATCAGCCCCAGCATTTT,CASRPTGGGNQPQHF
.,TRBJ1-2,TRBV9,TRBD1,TGTGCCAGCAGCCCACAGGGGAACGTCGGGTATGGCTACACCTTC,CASSPQGNVGYGYTF
once,TRBJ2-1,TRBV5-4,.,TGTGCCAGCAGCCAACTACCGAGCTCCTACAATGAGCAGTTCTTC,CASSQLPSSYNEQFF